This T cell receptor beta chain is drawn from a study of blood T cell repertoires in COVID-19. CDR1 is LNHDA and CDR2 is SQIVND in the germline V gene (reference sequence). The CDR3 sequence is 16 residues long. V was clipped by 4 bases and J by 0 bases, with 10 bases between them. Profiled with immunoSEQ multiplex PCR; TCRdb holds only in-frame clones, not every one. In the table there are around 390,000 clones, around nine tenths of which are singletons. Participants spanned ages about 18 to 90 years and resided in about 24 US areas. This chain links TRBV19 with TRBJ2-6, with D maybe TRBD2 (6 bases). This sequence was found in a woman aged 45-60 years who had recovered from COVID-19. Sequenced: PBMCs or T cells enriched from blood (not recorded which). The CDR3 is CASSKRDFSGANVLTF. CDR3 DNA: TGTGCCAGTAGTAAGAGGGACTTCTCTGGGGCCAACGTCCTGACTTTC.